Here is one T cell receptor beta chain with its context. The antigen is undetermined. The repertoire was sequenced with immunoSEQ multiplex PCR; TCRdb's copy has only in-frame clones and lacks some. Of over 100,000 clones listed, about 94% are singletons. The sample is drawn from a study of T cell responses to AZD1222 COVID-19 vaccine. The wider study: Doses given second, at about 4 or about 12 weeks, were pooled. General study points: With two AZD1222 doses given, Spike-specific TCR breadth and depth both rose. It should be noted that donors were predominantly white British and more often female, and clonal diversity was possibly underestimated. Repertoire sampling happened only post peak T cell response.

Trimming took 6 bases from V and 4 from J, leaving 18 bases between them. The CDR3 runs 15 residues. The germline gives CDR1 SGHVS, CDR2 FNYEAQ. The rearrangement uses TRBV7-6 and TRBJ2-5, with D perhaps TRBD1 (8 bases). This clonotype originated in an adult in good health. The sequences come from peripheral blood, collected on day 0 of AZD1222 vaccination. CDR3 DNA: TGTGCCAGCAGTTCATACAGGGGGGGAACAGAGACCCAGTACTTC. Encoded protein: CASSSYRGGTETQYF.